This T cell receptor (beta chain) emerged from a study of post-analysis software for immune sequencing data. Study summary: The courses of disease that were included comprised relapsing-remitting, secondary progressive and progressive-relapsing multiple sclerosis. Study-wide results and caveats: There were a few TRBV segments more frequent in patients than controls, and TRBV5-6, TRBV5-1 and TRBV20-1 were among them. The normalized Chao1 diversity of multiple sclerosis patients was significantly lower than that of controls. Samples prepared in the same batch strongly co-clustered by F measure.

Remarks on this clonotype: Its antigen remains unidentified.

The V gene's germline CDR1 is ENHRY and CDR2 SYGVKD. V was shortened by 2 bases and J by 2 bases, with 14 bases between the two germline ends. This CDR3 has 16 residues. The authors incorporated unique molecular identifiers into the TCR beta cDNA libraries. Each sample of roughly 0.9 to 11 million input T cells yielded 500,000 or so cDNA molecules, so each molecule approximated one T cell. TCRdb processed the PCR reads anew with MiXCR; each CDR3 protein has one entry. The sample lists more than 500,000 distinct CDR3 sequences, around a third occurring once. Material for sequencing was blood. The clonotype was recovered from a girl aged 2-17 years with multiple sclerosis. This chain connects TRBV10-3 to TRBJ2-3; D possibly corresponds to TRBD2 (6 bases). The CDR3 is CAISEAGSTFTDTQYF. The CDR3 DNA reads TGTGCCATCAGTGAGGCGGGGTCAACTTTCACAGATACGCAGTATTTT.